Shown below are 17 T cell receptor beta chains from a single sample sequenced in a study of T cell responses to AZD1222 COVID-19 vaccine. The method was immunoSEQ multiplex PCR; TCRdb's version includes in-frame clones alone and lacks a portion of them. The sample includes about 120,000 clones, about 86% of them seen just once. Here the sequenced sample was peripheral blood, taken 28 days after the second AZD1222 dose. The receptor source for this set is an adult who received the AZD1222 COVID-19 vaccine.

This chain joins TRBV12-3 or TRBV12-4 and TRBJ1-3; perhaps TRBD1 as D (5 bases). Trimming left V 8 bases short and J 7 bases short, with 12 bases between. The CDR3 loop spans 12 amino acids. CDR3 bases: TGTGCCAGCGGAAGGAGGGGTAACACCATATATTTT. Encoded protein: CASGRRGNTIYF.

This clone was observed a handful of times. Other DNA variants within this sample encode the same CDR3. This sequence joins TRBV29-1 and TRBJ2-3; no definite D call. The length of the CDR3 is 12 residues. Germline assignment: CDR1 SQVTM and CDR2 ANQGSEA. The germline V and J ends were trimmed by 6 bases and 2 bases, with 9 bases remaining between them. This CDR3 is CSVTGSTDTQYF. The CDR3 DNA reads as TGCAGCGTCACCGGGTCCACAGATACGCAGTATTTT.

This chain links TRBV19 with TRBJ2-1; the D gene is possibly TRBD2 (6 bases). Trimming stripped 3 bases from V and 5 bases from J, with 8 bases between. The CDR3 is 13 residues long. CDR1 and CDR2 from the germline V gene are LNHDA and SQIVND (reference sequence). CDR3 residues: CASSMSSDNEQFF. The CDR3, as DNA: TGTGCCAGTAGTATGTCTAGCGACAATGAGCAGTTCTTC. The whole variable domain, remainder taken from reference TRBV19 and TRBJ2-1, is DGGITQSPKYLFRKEGQNVTLSCEQNLNHDAMYWYRQDPGQGLRLIYYSQIVNDFQKGDIAEGYSVSREKKESFPLTVTSAQKNPTAFYLCASSMSSDNEQFFGPGTRLTVL.

V gene TRBV18 combines with J gene TRBJ1-2, with D perhaps TRBD1 (5 bases). Looked up from germline, CDR1 is KGHSH and CDR2 is LQKENI. V was cut by 3 bases and J by 6 bases, with 23 bases left in between. This CDR3 has 17 residues. This CDR3 is CASSPTAGPSISHGYTF. CDR3 nucleotide sequence: TGTGCCAGCTCACCTACTGCAGGGCCCTCTATATCGCATGGCTACACCTTC.

The rearrangement uses TRBV28 and TRBJ1-1, with 7 bases that match TRBD1. The CDR3 totals 14 residues. With V trimmed by 5 bases and J by 0 bases, 3 bases remained unmatched. Germline V gene data show CDR1 as MDHEN and CDR2 as SYDVKM. In DNA form, the CDR3 reads TGTGCCAGCAGTGTGGGACAGTTGAACACTGAAGCTTTCTTT. Protein sequence: CASSVGQLNTEAFF. The entire variable domain, with the rest obtained from reference TRBV28 and TRBJ1-1, is as follows: DVKVTQSSRYLVKRTGEKVFLECVQDMDHENMFWYRQDPGLGLRLIYFSYDVKMKEKGDIPEGYSVSREKKERFSLILESASTNQTSMYLCASSVGQLNTEAFFGQGTRLTVV.

The V gene is TRBV28, the J gene TRBJ1-2; D gene ambiguous. V lost 6 bases and J 1 base, leaving 9 bases between the germline ends. Looked up from germline, CDR1 is MDHEN and CDR2 is SYDVKM. CDR3 length equals 13 residues. The CDR3 sequence is CASRNRDNYGYTF. CDR3 in DNA: TGTGCCAGCAGGAATAGGGATAACTATGGCTACACCTTC.

The chain carries TRBV5-1 and TRBJ1-5; D may be TRBD1 (5 bases). Trimming removed 0 bases at V and 6 bases at J, with 10 bases between. The germline CDR1 and CDR2 sequences are SGHRS and YFSETQ. The CDR3 spans 14 residues. In nucleotides, the CDR3 is TGCGCCAGCAGCTTGGTAGGGGACGGTCAGCCCCAGCATTTT. Translating gives CASSLVGDGQPQHF.

This clone appeared a few times. The chain combines TRBV10-3 with TRBJ2-7; D might be TRBD1 (5 bases). Trimming took off 10 bases at V and 0 bases at J, with 19 bases between the two ends. CDR3 length: 15 residues. Germline CDR1 ENHRY, CDR2 SYGVKD. In DNA form, the CDR3 reads TGTGCCACCACCCAACCTGGGGCAAACTCCTACGAGCAGTACTTC. It is translated as CATTQPGANSYEQYF.

The chain links TRBV30 to TRBJ2-3, with 10 bases fitting TRBD2. Germline CDR1 GTSNPN, CDR2 SVGIG (reference sequence). The CDR3 runs 16 residues. Germline trimming cut 3 bases from V and 0 bases from J; bases unmatched to any gene: 6. As DNA, the CDR3 is TGTGCCTGGAGGCGAGCTAGCGGGGGTAGCACAGATACGCAGTATTTT. This codes for CAWRRASGGSTDTQYF.

V gene TRBV3-1 (or the pseudogene TRBV3-2) combines with J gene TRBJ2-5, with TRBD2 identical over 7 bases. With V trimmed by 0 bases and J by 5 bases, 6 bases remained unmatched. Germline CDR1 reads LGHDT; CDR2 reads YNNKEL (reference sequence). The CDR3 length is 15 residues. This chain's CDR3 is CASSQDWEGGETQYF. Here the CDR3 DNA reads TGTGCCAGCAGCCAAGATTGGGAGGGCGGGGAGACCCAGTACTTC.

This chain uses TRBV9 with TRBJ2-3; 7 bases are shared with TRBD2. Germline V gives CDR1 SGDLS, CDR2 YYNGEE. The trim removed 8 bases at V and 0 bases at J, leaving 3 bases unmatched. This CDR3 region has 13 residues. CDR3: CARLAASTDTQYF. In DNA form, the CDR3 reads TGTGCCAGGCTAGCGGCTAGCACAGATACGCAGTATTTT.

V usage is TRBV5-1 and J usage is TRBJ2-7; no reliable D call. Germline V gene data show CDR1 as SGHRS and CDR2 as YFSETQ. V lost 4 bases and J lost 1, with 9 bases in between. The CDR3 has 13 amino acids. This CDR3 reads CASSLDVSYEQYF. In nucleotides, the CDR3 is TGCGCCAGCAGCCTCGACGTGTCCTACGAGCAGTACTTC.

The CDR3 here is CAGSQQGGNEKLFF. The CDR3 nucleotides are TGTGCCGGGTCGCAACAGGGAGGAAATGAAAAACTGTTTTTT. The V call is TRBV2, the J call TRBJ1-4, with D possibly TRBD1 on 6 matching bases. The V end lost 11 bases, the J end lost 5 bases, and 18 bases lay between the germline ends. Looked up from germline, CDR1 is SNHLY and CDR2 is FYNNEI. The CDR3 is 14 residues long.

This clone has a single count. The genes are TRBV5-3 and TRBJ2-1, with 14 bases fitting TRBD2. TRBV5-3 is classed as an ORF, of uncertain function. This CDR3 contains 15 residues. Unmatched junction bases numbered 6, after V lost 5 bases and J lost 8 bases. CDR3 in amino acids: CARSFGTSGSDEQFF. The CDR3 region has the DNA TGTGCCAGAAGTTTCGGGACTAGCGGGAGCGATGAGCAGTTCTTC.

The chain recombines TRBV15 with TRBJ1-6; maybe TRBD1 (5 bases). In germline, CDR1 is LNHNV, CDR2 YYDKDF (reference sequence). The CDR3 is 15 amino acids. V was pared by 1 base and J by 5 bases, with 9 bases between. CDR3 region: CATSRGQKDNSPLHF. The CDR3 nucleotides read TGTGCCACCAGCAGAGGACAGAAAGATAATTCACCCCTCCACTTT.

The chain uses TRBV9 and TRBJ2-1; 7 positions agree with TRBD2. The CDR3 is 16 amino acids. The junction had 9 bases not matched to a gene; V was cut back by 0 bases and J by 6 bases. The germline CDR1 and CDR2 sequences are SGDLS and YYNGEE. The CDR3 region is CASSVVGGRSGNEQFF. The DNA of the CDR3 is TGTGCCAGCAGCGTAGTGGGAGGGAGATCAGGCAATGAGCAGTTCTTC.

This clone was seen just once. The genes are TRBV7-9 and TRBJ2-1; 9 nucleotides align to TRBD2. The CDR3 covers 17 residues. Germline lookup yields CDR1 SEHNR and CDR2 FQNEAQ (reference sequence). V was pared by 4 bases and J by 8 bases, with 15 bases of the junction left unmatched. The CDR3 sequence: CASSSLGSGTSRDEQFF. The CDR3 DNA follows: TGTGCCAGCAGCTCTCTAGGATCCGGGACTAGCAGGGATGAGCAGTTCTTC.